The present T cell receptor (beta chain) was sequenced within a study of cytomegalovirus exposure and HLA in healthy donors. Study in general: Researchers found that approximately 85% of 398 genotyped donors fell within the Caucasian-associated ancestry cluster.

Trimming at V came to 5 bases and at J to 4 bases, leaving 5 bases not matched to a gene. From germline, CDR1 is ENHRY and CDR2 SYGVKD. This CDR3 contains 14 residues. Notes on this clone: Its target is not known.

Findings and limits, study-wide: Earlier findings revealed that most TCR beta V segments proved productive either about 87% or about 30% of the time. A link between a missense DCLRE1C variant and TCR beta V- and J-gene trimming emerged from a later analysis. Later, TCR association rates were found to vary by HLA locus, highest for DRB1 and lowest for HLA-C.

PCR primers comprised 60 Vbeta and 13 Jbeta primers. Clones were sequenced by immunoSEQ multiplex PCR, and TCRdb holds only the in-frame ones, with some missing. The sample has roughly 140,000 clones, roughly 74% seen once. The sequence was collected from a woman in her 40s in good health and CMV-seropositive. The gene calls are TRBV10-3 and TRBJ2-1, with TRBD2 identical over 7 bases. The sample taken for sequencing was PBMCs. This CDR3 is CAISREVQYNEQFF. The DNA for the CDR3 is TGTGCCATCAGTCGGGAGGTTCAGTACAATGAGCAGTTCTTC.